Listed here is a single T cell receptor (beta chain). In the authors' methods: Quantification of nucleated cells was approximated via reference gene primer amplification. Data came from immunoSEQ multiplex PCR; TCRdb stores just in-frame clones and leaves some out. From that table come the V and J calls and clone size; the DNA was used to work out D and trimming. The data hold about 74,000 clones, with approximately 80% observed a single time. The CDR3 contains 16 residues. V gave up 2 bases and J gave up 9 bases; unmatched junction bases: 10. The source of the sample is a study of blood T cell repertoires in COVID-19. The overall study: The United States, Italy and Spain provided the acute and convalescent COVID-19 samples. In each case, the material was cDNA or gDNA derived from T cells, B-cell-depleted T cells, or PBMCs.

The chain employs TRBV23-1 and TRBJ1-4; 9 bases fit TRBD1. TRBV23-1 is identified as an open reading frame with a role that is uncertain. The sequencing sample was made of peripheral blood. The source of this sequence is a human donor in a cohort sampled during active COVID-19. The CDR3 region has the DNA TGCGCCAGCAGTCAAGAGCCCGGGACAGGGAGTCAAAAACTGTTTTTT. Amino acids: CASSQEPGTGSQKLFF.